Listed here are 28 T cell receptor beta chains from one sample, sequenced in a study of blood T cells in healthy people across ages. Together with a sample-barcoded 5' primer, a J-beta primer mix was included in a second PCR lasting roughly 6 to 12 cycles. MiXCR was run by TCRdb on the 5' RACE reads, yielding one entry per CDR3 protein. The sample shows some 700,000 distinct CDR3 sequences, 43% of them seen only once. The sample was blood. The receptors shown here come from an older woman in good health.

J is TRBJ2-7 and V is TRBV10-1, with 7 bases that match TRBD2. V gave up 2 bases and J gave up 0 bases; unmatched junction bases: 4. Germline V CDR1 and CDR2: WNHNN, SYGVQD (reference sequence). This CDR3 is built from 15 residues. CDR3 DNA sequence: TGCGCCAGCAGTGAGACTTGGGACTACTCCTACGAGCAGTACTTC. Protein sequence: CASSETWDYSYEQYF.

CDR3 bases: TGTGCCACCGGGACAGACTATGGCTACACCTTC. Protein sequence: CATGTDYGYTF. This chain links TRBV24-1 with TRBJ1-2; 7 bases are a match to TRBD1. V lost 9 bases, J lost 3 bases, and 0 bases stayed unmatched. In germline, CDR1 is KGHDR, CDR2 SFDVKD. This CDR3 contains 11 residues.

This chain joins TRBV6-2 or TRBV6-3 and TRBJ2-1; no firm D call. This CDR3 has 14 residues. V lost 10 bases, J lost 2 bases, and 15 bases lay in between. Germline assignment: CDR1 MNHEY and CDR2 SVGEGT. CDR3 coding DNA: TGTGCCACCTTTGGCGCCCCCACCTACAATGAGCAGTTCTTC. Translating gives CATFGAPTYNEQFF.

The sample holds a few counts of this clonotype. The chain recombines TRBV29-1 with TRBJ2-1; tentative D call: TRBD1 (5 bases). Germline assignment: CDR1 SQVTM and CDR2 ANQGSEA. The V end lost 0 bases, the J end lost 1 base, and 10 bases lay between the germline ends. The CDR3 runs 15 residues. The CDR3 DNA reads TGCAGCGTTGAAGATTACAGGTCGTCCTACAATGAGCAGTTCTTC. It encodes CSVEDYRSSYNEQFF.

The chain combines TRBV20-1 with TRBJ2-3; D gene ambiguous. The germline CDR1 and CDR2 sequences are DFQATT and SNEGSKA (reference sequence). This CDR3 is 14 amino acids long. Between the trimmed V and J ends, which lost 5 bases and 4 bases, there was a span of 16 bases. The CDR3 region is CSAGVAFGADTQYF. CDR3 in DNA: TGCAGTGCTGGAGTGGCGTTTGGTGCAGATACGCAGTATTTT.

J is TRBJ1-1 and V is TRBV6-5, with D perhaps TRBD1 (5 bases). The CDR3 spans 11 residues. CDR1 and CDR2 from the germline V gene are MNHEY and SVGAGI. V dropped 8 bases and J dropped 8 bases, with 12 bases sitting between them. The CDR3: CASGSGLEAFF. The CDR3 region has the DNA TGTGCCAGCGGGTCAGGGCTCGAAGCTTTCTTT.

This clonotype was picked up a small number of times. The gene calls are TRBV10-2 and TRBJ1-2; D uncertain. This CDR3 is built from 12 residues. From germline, CDR1 is WSHSY and CDR2 SAAADI. V was trimmed by 2 bases and J by 6 bases, leaving 7 bases between them. The CDR3 region has the DNA TGCGCCAGCAGTGAGGAGGGCGATGGCTACACCTTC. Its translation is CASSEEGDGYTF.

The sample holds one count of this clonotype. The chain couples TRBV20-1 to TRBJ1-5, with TRBD1 matching over 7 bases. The CDR3 length is 18 residues. The germline V gene has CDR1 DFQATT and CDR2 SNEGSKA (reference sequence). The V and J ends lost 0 bases and 0 bases, in that order; junction bases with no gene match: 11. Here the CDR3 DNA reads TGCAGTGCTAGAGACTACACAGGGGCCGGGTATAGCAATCAGCCCCAGCATTTT. This translates into CSARDYTGAGYSNQPQHF.

The rearrangement uses TRBV7-2 and TRBJ1-6, with 8 bases that match TRBD1. Losses at the gene ends were 5 bases for V and 9 bases for J; bases not matched to a gene: 12. In germline, CDR1 is SGHTA, CDR2 FQGNSA. The CDR3 has 16 amino acids. As DNA, the CDR3 is TGTGCCAGCAGCCAGCCCCCGGGACAGGTGATTTCACCCCTCCACTTT. Translated, it gives CASSQPPGQVISPLHF.

This clonotype was recorded once. CDR3 bases: TGCAGTGCTAGAAGTCTAGCGGGGCCCTACAATGAGCAGTTCTTC. Translation gives CSARSLAGPYNEQFF. The rearrangement links TRBV20-1 to TRBJ2-1, with 9 bases lining up with TRBD2. The CDR3 spans 15 residues. Germline loops: CDR1 DFQATT, CDR2 SNEGSKA (reference sequence). V dropped 2 bases and J dropped 2; count of bases not matched to a gene: 4.

This chain uses TRBV5-1 with TRBJ2-7, with 12 bases fitting TRBD2. V lost 0 bases, J lost 5 bases, and 6 bases stayed unmatched. CDR1 and CDR2 from the germline V gene are SGHRS and YFSETQ. The CDR3 consists of 16 residues. In nucleotides, the CDR3 is TGCGCCAGCAGCTTGGCCCCCGGACTAGCGGGAAACGAGCAGTACTTC. Protein product: CASSLAPGLAGNEQYF.

The V and J genes are TRBV2 and TRBJ1-5; a weak D match, TRBD1 (5 bases). In germline, CDR1 is SNHLY, CDR2 FYNNEI. The CDR3 covers 14 residues. The V end lost 2 bases, the J end lost 1 base, and 6 bases lay between the germline ends. This CDR3 reads CASSEQGSNQPQHF. In DNA, the CDR3 is TGTGCCAGCAGTGAACAGGGAAGCAATCAGCCCCAGCATTTT.

The gene calls are TRBV6-1 and TRBJ2-7, with 8 bases matching TRBD2. V gave up 0 bases and J gave up 3 bases; unmatched junction bases: 10. This CDR3 region has 17 residues. The germline CDR1 and CDR2 sequences are MNHNS and SASEGT. CDR3 in amino acids: CASSEALRREAFYEQYF. CDR3 coding DNA: TGTGCCAGCAGTGAAGCGCTTCGGCGGGAGGCCTTCTACGAGCAGTACTTC.

The V and J genes are TRBV12-3 or TRBV12-4 and TRBJ2-1; D unresolved. The CDR3 is 12 residues long. Trimming shortened V by 3 bases and J by 15 bases, and 15 bases separated the two germline ends. The CDR3 bases are TGTGCCAGCAGTTTGATCTTTTCCCTTAGGTTCTTC. Protein product: CASSLIFSLRFF.

The chain employs TRBV20-1 and TRBJ1-2; 12 bases match TRBD1. CDR1 is DFQATT, CDR2 SNEGSKA, per germline (reference sequence). V lost 0 bases, J lost 4 bases, and 6 bases stayed unmatched. The CDR3 sequence is 16 residues long. The CDR3 loop reads CSARDPGTGGGYGYTF. The DNA for the CDR3 is TGCAGTGCTAGAGACCCCGGGACAGGGGGCGGCTATGGCTACACCTTC.

This clonotype was observed a handful of times. In DNA form, the CDR3 reads TGTGCCAGCAGCTCAGACCGGACAAAAGAAGCTTTCTTT. Amino acids: CASSSDRTKEAFF. The chain combines TRBV3-1 with TRBJ1-1, with a weak D call TRBD1 (5 bases). Trimming removed 5 bases from V and 8 bases from J, with 15 bases in between. The CDR3 totals 13 residues. The germline CDR1 and CDR2 sequences are LGHDT and YNNKEL (reference sequence).

This clonotype was seen only once. J is TRBJ2-3 and V is TRBV2; D may correspond to TRBD1 or TRBD2 (6 bases each). The CDR3 contains 17 residues. V was trimmed by 2 bases and J by 0 bases, leaving 15 bases between them. The germline CDR1 and CDR2 sequences are SNHLY and FYNNEI. The CDR3 DNA reads as TGTGCCAGCAGTGAACTAGTTAGAGGGGGGAGCACAGATACGCAGTATTTT. It translates to CASSELVRGGSTDTQYF.

This clonotype was recorded at least ten times. This chain uses TRBV4-3 with TRBJ2-5; no reliable D call. Germline V lookup: CDR1 LGHNA, CDR2 YSLEER. The CDR3 extends over 13 amino acids. The V end lost 5 bases, the J end lost 5 bases, and 12 bases lay between the germline ends. This CDR3 reads CASSTNIGETQYF. In DNA, the CDR3 is TGCGCCAGCAGCACGAACATCGGTGAGACCCAGTACTTC.

As for this clonotype: A read error may produce the germline difference seen at one junction end. The chain uses TRBV7-7 and TRBJ2-6, with D perhaps matching TRBD1 (6 bases). The CDR3 loop spans 16 amino acids. Germline V lookup: CDR1 SSHAT, CDR2 FNYEAQ (reference sequence). DNA for the CDR3: TGTGCTAGCAGCCCGACAGGTCGCTCTGGGGCCAACGTCCTGACTTTC. Translation: CASSPTGRSGANVLTF.

The rearrangement links TRBV9 to TRBJ2-1; D is perhaps TRBD1 (6 bases). CDR1 is SGDLS and CDR2 is YYNGEE in the germline V gene. Deletions cut 5 bases from V and 9 bases from J, with 12 bases between. CDR3 length: 12 residues. The CDR3 is CASRRDTGEQFF. The DNA for the CDR3 is TGTGCCAGCAGACGGGACACGGGTGAGCAGTTCTTC.

This clonotype has just a few counts. The rearrangement joins TRBV5-6 to TRBJ1-2, with D perhaps TRBD1 (5 bases). Germline CDR1 reads SGHDT; CDR2 reads YYEEEE. The CDR3 totals 12 residues. The V gene lost 2 bases and the J gene lost 8 bases, with 10 bases spanning the gap. CDR3 nucleotides: TGTGCCAGCAGCTTACAGGCGTTGGGCTACACCTTC. This translates into CASSLQALGYTF.

The chain recombines TRBV5-1 with TRBJ1-4, with 9 nucleotides matching TRBD1. The germline V gene has CDR1 SGHRS and CDR2 YFSETQ. V was clipped by 4 bases and J by 4 bases; unmatched bases: 2. The CDR3 is made up of 14 amino acids. The chain's CDR3 is CASSGDRVNEKLFF. The DNA of the CDR3 is TGCGCCAGCAGCGGGGACAGGGTTAATGAAAAACTGTTTTTT.

This clonotype was recorded a few times. The chain is built from TRBV4-2 and TRBJ2-1; D is perhaps TRBD2 (7 bases). Looked up from germline, CDR1 is LGHNA and CDR2 is YNFKEQ. The CDR3 is 18 amino acids. Trimming shortened V by 3 bases and J by 2 bases, and 20 bases separated the two germline ends. The CDR3 bases are TGTGCCAGCAGCCACCCCGAGGGGGGGAGCGCCACCTACAATGAGCAGTTCTTC. Amino acid sequence: CASSHPEGGSATYNEQFF.

V usage is TRBV7-9 and J usage is TRBJ1-2, with 7 nucleotides matching TRBD1. CDR3 size: 14 residues. CDR1 and CDR2 from the germline V gene are SEHNR and FQNEAQ (reference sequence). The ends lost 2 bases at V and 4 bases at J; junction bases unmatched: 4. The CDR3 loop reads CASSLPDRVYGYTF. The CDR3, as DNA: TGTGCCAGCAGCTTACCTGACAGGGTCTATGGCTACACCTTC.

This chain uses TRBV28 with TRBJ2-7; maybe TRBD1 (5 bases). The germline gives CDR1 MDHEN, CDR2 SYDVKM. The CDR3 is made up of 14 amino acids. V shed 6 bases and J shed 3 bases, with 15 bases lying between them. The CDR3: CASSYSQGFYEQYF. The CDR3 DNA reads TGTGCCAGCAGCTACTCCCAGGGTTTCTACGAGCAGTACTTC. Variable domain in full (rest from reference TRBV28 and TRBJ2-7): DVKVTQSSRYLVKRTGEKVFLECVQDMDHENMFWYRQDPGLGLRLIYFSYDVKMKEKGDIPEGYSVSREKKERFSLILESASTNQTSMYLCASSYSQGFYEQYFGPGTRLTVT.

As regards this clonotype: This may be a read error, as it is one base from a much larger clone. The rearrangement links TRBV12-3 or TRBV12-4 to TRBJ1-5; weak D call: TRBD1 (5 bases). The V and J ends lost 7 bases and 2 bases respectively, with 9 bases between them. The CDR3 is 13 residues long. CDR3 amino acids: CASIRGGNQPQHF. The CDR3 DNA is TGTGCCAGCATAAGAGGGGGCAATCAGCCCCAGCATTTT.

In its sample, this clonotype was seen once. This chain connects TRBV4-3 to TRBJ2-7, with D unresolved. V was pared by 0 bases and J by 0 bases, with 9 bases between. CDR1 and CDR2 (germline): LGHNA, YSLEER. This CDR3 region has 15 residues. CDR3 in amino acids: CASSQDDVSSYEQYF. The CDR3 bases are TGCGCCAGCAGCCAAGATGACGTCAGCTCCTACGAGCAGTACTTC.

There are a few counts of this clonotype. The chain couples TRBV16 to TRBJ1-6; 8 bases match TRBD1. Germline assignment: CDR1 KGHSY and CDR2 FQNENV. V dropped 0 bases and J dropped 7; count of bases not matched to a gene: 2. This CDR3 comprises 15 residues. CDR3 protein: CASSQSRQGNSPLHF. The CDR3 region has the DNA TGTGCCAGCAGCCAATCGAGACAGGGGAATTCACCCCTCCACTTT.